This T cell receptor (beta chain) was captured in a study of spatial heterogeneity in lung cancer. Looking at the study overall: Consistent detection of more beta-chain than alpha-chain sequences was observed.

From the 5' RACE reads, TCRdb called clonotypes with MiXCR, one entry per CDR3 protein. Among tens of thousands of distinct CDR3 sequences listed, roughly 10% were seen once. Indicated time point: sample taken at primary tumor resection. Tumor, nontumor lung or frozen PBMC supplied whole RNA that was sequenced unsorted. This clonotype has just one count. Germline values: CDR1 DFQATT, CDR2 SNEGSKA (reference sequence). This CDR3 has 15 residues. The V segment lost 7 bases and the J segment 0 bases; nucleotides outside the gene matches: 10. The chain employs TRBV20-1 and TRBJ2-7; 9 nucleotides agree with TRBD1. Sample: PBMCs, taken at surgery. The clonotype comes from a male donor with early-stage non-small cell lung cancer. The CDR3 region is CSVTGGPRSSYEQYF. The DNA of the CDR3 is TGCAGTGTTACAGGGGGCCCTAGGAGCTCCTACGAGCAGTACTTC.